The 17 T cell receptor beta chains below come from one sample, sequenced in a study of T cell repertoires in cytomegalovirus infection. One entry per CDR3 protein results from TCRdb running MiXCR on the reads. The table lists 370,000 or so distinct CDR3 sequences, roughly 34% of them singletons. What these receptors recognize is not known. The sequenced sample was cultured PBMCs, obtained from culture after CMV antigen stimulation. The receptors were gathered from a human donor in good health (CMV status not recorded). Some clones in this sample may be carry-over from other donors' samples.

CDR3 residues: CASRLGAGYNEQFF. The CDR3 DNA follows: TGTGCCAGCAGACTAGGGGCCGGGTACAATGAGCAGTTCTTC. The chain links TRBV12-3 or TRBV12-4 to TRBJ2-1; D could derive from TRBD1 or TRBD2 (5 bases each). Trimming shortened V by 6 bases and J by 4 bases, and 13 bases separated the two germline ends. The CDR3 contains 14 residues.

CDR3 sequence (DNA): TGTGCCTTGGGAGGGATGAACTTTAACTATGGCTACACCTTC. This gives the protein CALGGMNFNYGYTF. The chain joins TRBV30 to TRBJ1-2, with unresolved D. Germline CDR1 is GTSNPN and CDR2 is SVGIG (reference sequence). Trimming shortened V by 7 bases and J by 1 base, and 16 bases separated the two germline ends. The CDR3 length is 14 residues.

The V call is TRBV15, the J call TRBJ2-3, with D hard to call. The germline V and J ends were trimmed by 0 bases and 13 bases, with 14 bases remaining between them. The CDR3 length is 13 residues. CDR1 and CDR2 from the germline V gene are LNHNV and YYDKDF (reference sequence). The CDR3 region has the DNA TGTGCCACCAGCAGAGACCGCAGTCCACGGAAGTATTTT. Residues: CATSRDRSPRKYF.

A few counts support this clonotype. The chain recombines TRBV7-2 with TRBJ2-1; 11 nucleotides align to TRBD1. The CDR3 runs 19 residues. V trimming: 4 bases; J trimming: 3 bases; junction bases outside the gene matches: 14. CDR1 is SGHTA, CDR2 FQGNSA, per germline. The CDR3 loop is CASSSPGQGVGRGYNEQFF. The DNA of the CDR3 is TGTGCCAGCAGCTCACCGGGACAGGGGGTTGGGAGGGGCTACAATGAGCAGTTCTTC.

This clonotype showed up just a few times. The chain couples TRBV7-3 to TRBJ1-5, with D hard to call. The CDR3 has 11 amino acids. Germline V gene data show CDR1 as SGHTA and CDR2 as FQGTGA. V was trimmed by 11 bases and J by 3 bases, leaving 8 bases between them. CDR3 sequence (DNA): TGTGCCCAGTTCCACAATCAGCCCCAGCATTTT. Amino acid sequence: CAQFHNQPQHF.

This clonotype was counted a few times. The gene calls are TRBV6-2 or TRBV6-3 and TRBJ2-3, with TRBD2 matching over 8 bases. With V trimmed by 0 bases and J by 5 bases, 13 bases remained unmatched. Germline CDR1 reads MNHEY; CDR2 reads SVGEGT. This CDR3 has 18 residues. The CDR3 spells CASSYSAVSGSARDTQYF. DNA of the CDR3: TGTGCCAGCAGTTACTCGGCCGTGAGCGGGAGTGCACGAGATACGCAGTATTTT.

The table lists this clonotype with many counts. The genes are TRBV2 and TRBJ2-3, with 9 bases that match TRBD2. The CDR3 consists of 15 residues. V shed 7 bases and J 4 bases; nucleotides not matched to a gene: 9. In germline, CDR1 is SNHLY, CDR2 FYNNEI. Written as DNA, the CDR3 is TGTGCCAGCACTCCGGCGGGAGGGAGCGCAGATACGCAGTATTTT. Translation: CASTPAGGSADTQYF.

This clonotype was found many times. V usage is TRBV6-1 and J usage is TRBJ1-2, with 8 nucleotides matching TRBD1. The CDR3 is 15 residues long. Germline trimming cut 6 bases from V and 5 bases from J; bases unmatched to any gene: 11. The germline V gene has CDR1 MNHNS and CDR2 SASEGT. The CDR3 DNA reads TGTGCCAGCAGGGGGACAGGAGAATCTCTTTATGGCTACACCTTC. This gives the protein CASRGTGESLYGYTF.

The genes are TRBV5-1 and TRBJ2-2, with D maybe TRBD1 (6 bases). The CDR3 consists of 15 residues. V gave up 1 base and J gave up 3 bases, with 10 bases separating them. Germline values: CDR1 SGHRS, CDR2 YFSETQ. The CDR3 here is CASSLTGLHTGELFF. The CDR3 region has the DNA TGCGCCAGCAGCTTGACAGGGTTGCACACCGGGGAGCTGTTTTTT. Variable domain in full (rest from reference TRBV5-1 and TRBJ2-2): KAGVTQTPRYLIKTRGQQVTLSCSPISGHRSVSWYQQTPGQGLQFLFEYFSETQRNKGNFPGRFSGRQFSNSRSEMNVSTLELGDSALYLCASSLTGLHTGELFFGEGSRLTVL.

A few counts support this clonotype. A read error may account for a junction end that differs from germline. Here the CDR3 reads CASSPGQVPGDF. The CDR3 DNA follows: TGTGCCAGCAGCCCGGGTCAAGTGCCCGGCGATTTT. The V gene is TRBV11-3, the J gene TRBJ2-3; no clear D. From germline, CDR1 is SGHNT and CDR2 YENEEA. The CDR3 is made up of 12 amino acids.

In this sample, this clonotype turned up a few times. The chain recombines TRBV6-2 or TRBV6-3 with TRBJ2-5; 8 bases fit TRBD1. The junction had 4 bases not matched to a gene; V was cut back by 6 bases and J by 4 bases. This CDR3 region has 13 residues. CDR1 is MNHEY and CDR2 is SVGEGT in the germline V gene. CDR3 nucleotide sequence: TGTGCCAGCAGGCGAGACAGGGGAGAGACCCAGTACTTC. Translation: CASRRDRGETQYF.

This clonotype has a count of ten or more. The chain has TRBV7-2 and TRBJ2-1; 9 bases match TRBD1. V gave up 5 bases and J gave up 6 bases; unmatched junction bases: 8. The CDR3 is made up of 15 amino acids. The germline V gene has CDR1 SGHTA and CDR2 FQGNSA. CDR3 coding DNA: TGTGCCAGCAGCCCGGGACAGGGCAGCCTCAATGAGCAGTTCTTC. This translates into CASSPGQGSLNEQFF.

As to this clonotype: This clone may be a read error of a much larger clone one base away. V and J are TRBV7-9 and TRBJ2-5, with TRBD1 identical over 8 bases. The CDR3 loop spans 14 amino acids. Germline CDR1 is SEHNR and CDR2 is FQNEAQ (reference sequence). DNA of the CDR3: TGTGCCAGCAGCTTAGGGACAGGGAAAGAGACCCAGCACTTC. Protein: CASSLGTGKETQHF. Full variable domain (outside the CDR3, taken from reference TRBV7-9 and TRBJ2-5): DTGVSQNPRHKITKRGQNVTFRCDPISEHNRLYWYRQTLGQGPEFLTYFQNEAQLEKSRLLSDRFSAERPKGSFSTLEIQRTEQGDSAMYLCASSLGTGKETQHFGPGTRLLVL.

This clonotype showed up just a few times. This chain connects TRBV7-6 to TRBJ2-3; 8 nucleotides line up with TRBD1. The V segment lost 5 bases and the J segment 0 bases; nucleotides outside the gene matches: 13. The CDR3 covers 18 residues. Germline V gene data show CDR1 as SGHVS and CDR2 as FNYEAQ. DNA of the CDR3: TGTGCCAGCAGCACGAGGACAGGGTGGAGATCTAGCACAGATACGCAGTATTTT. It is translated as CASSTRTGWRSSTDTQYF.

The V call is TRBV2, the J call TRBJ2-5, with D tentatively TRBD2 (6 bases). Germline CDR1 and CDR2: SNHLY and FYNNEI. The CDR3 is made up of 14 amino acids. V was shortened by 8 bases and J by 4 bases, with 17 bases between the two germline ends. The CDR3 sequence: CASWFSGVGETQYF. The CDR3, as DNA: TGTGCCAGCTGGTTTAGCGGAGTTGGAGAGACCCAGTACTTC.

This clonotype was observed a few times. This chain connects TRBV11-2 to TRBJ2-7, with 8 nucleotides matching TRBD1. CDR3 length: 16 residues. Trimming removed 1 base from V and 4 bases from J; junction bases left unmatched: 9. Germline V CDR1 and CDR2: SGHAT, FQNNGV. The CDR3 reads CASSLGSGTGFYEQYF. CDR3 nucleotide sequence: TGTGCCAGCAGCTTAGGATCCGGGACAGGATTTTACGAGCAGTACTTC. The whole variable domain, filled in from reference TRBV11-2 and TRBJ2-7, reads EAGVAQSPRYKIIEKRQSVAFWCNPISGHATLYWYQQILGQGPKLLIQFQNNGVVDDSQLPKDRFSAERLKGVDSTLKIQPAKLEDSAVYLCASSLGSGTGFYEQYFGPGTRLTVT.

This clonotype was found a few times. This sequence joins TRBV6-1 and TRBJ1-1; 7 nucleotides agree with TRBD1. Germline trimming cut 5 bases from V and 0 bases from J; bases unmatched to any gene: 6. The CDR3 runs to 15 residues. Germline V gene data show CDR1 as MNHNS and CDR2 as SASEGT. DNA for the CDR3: TGTGCCAGCAGTCGACAGGGAGGGGTGAACACTGAAGCTTTCTTT. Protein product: CASSRQGGVNTEAFF.